A selection of T cell receptor beta chains follows, all from one sample in a study of cytomegalovirus exposure and HLA in healthy donors. Profiling relied on immunoSEQ multiplex PCR, and the TCRdb table lists in-frame clones only, not all of them. Here the sample spans more than 55,000 clones, more than 80% being singletons. Sequencing was carried out using PBMCs. These receptors all stem from a woman younger than 35 in good health and CMV-seronegative. CDR3s include the opening cysteine and the closing phenylalanine or tryptophan. Fields, in order: D gene, V gene, J gene, clone size, CDR3 protein, CDR3 DNA. The D gene is left open where the match is weak. Rows may omit the clone size; those that give it use once, few, many or a size class.

d_gene: TRBD2; v_gene: TRBV7-9; j_gene: TRBJ2-7; abundance: NA; CDR3aa: CASSFGGSSYEQYF; CDR3nt: TGTGCCAGCAGCTTCGGCGGGAGCTCCTACGAGCAGTACTTC
d_gene: NA; v_gene: TRBV5-4; j_gene: TRBJ2-5; abundance: once; CDR3aa: CASGRREVETQYF; CDR3nt: TGTGCCAGCGGGAGGAGGGAGGTGGAGACCCAGTACTTC
d_gene: NA; v_gene: TRBV5-1; j_gene: TRBJ2-2; abundance: NA; CDR3aa: CASSLGGGGGTGELFF; CDR3nt: TGCGCCAGCAGCTTGGGCGGGGGCGGTGGCACCGGGGAGCTGTTTTTT
d_gene: TRBD2; v_gene: TRBV27; j_gene: TRBJ2-5; abundance: NA; CDR3aa: CASRDGSGGPQETQYF; CDR3nt: TGTGCCAGCAGGGATGGTAGCGGGGGGCCACAAGAGACCCAGTACTTC
d_gene: NA; v_gene: TRBV6-1; j_gene: TRBJ2-7; abundance: NA; CDR3aa: CASKSGQTISYEQYF; CDR3nt: TGTGCCAGCAAATCAGGACAGACTATATCCTACGAGCAGTACTTC
d_gene: NA; v_gene: TRBV10-3; j_gene: TRBJ2-5; abundance: NA; CDR3aa: CAIRQGLGEETQYF; CDR3nt: TGTGCCATCAGACAGGGATTAGGTGAAGAGACCCAGTACTTC
d_gene: NA; v_gene: TRBV21-1; j_gene: TRBJ1-5; abundance: NA; CDR3aa: CASRIGQGNNQPQHF; CDR3nt: TGTGCCAGCAGGATCGGACAGGGTAACAATCAGCCCCAGCATTTT
d_gene: NA; v_gene: TRBV30; j_gene: TRBJ1-4; abundance: NA; CDR3aa: CAWRGAAGNEKLFF; CDR3nt: TGTGCCTGGAGGGGGGCAGCCGGGAATGAAAAACTGTTTTTT
d_gene: TRBD1; v_gene: TRBV18; j_gene: TRBJ2-7; abundance: NA; CDR3aa: CASSPRDRGLAYEQYF; CDR3nt: TGTGCCAGCTCACCACGAGACAGGGGGCTCGCCTACGAGCAGTACTTC
d_gene: NA; v_gene: TRBV27; j_gene: TRBJ1-4; abundance: once; CDR3aa: CASSKTTANEKLFF; CDR3nt: TGTGCCAGCAGTAAGACAACTGCTAATGAAAAACTGTTTTTT
d_gene: TRBD2; v_gene: TRBV7-6; j_gene: TRBJ2-1; abundance: NA; CDR3aa: CASSSGLVNEQFF; CDR3nt: TGTGCCAGCAGCTCGGGACTAGTGAATGAGCAGTTCTTC
d_gene: NA; v_gene: TRBV7-2; j_gene: TRBJ2-2; abundance: once; CDR3aa: CASSTTGTNTGELFF; CDR3nt: TGTGCCAGCAGCACAACCGGGACTAACACCGGGGAGCTGTTTTTT
d_gene: NA; v_gene: TRBV6-5; j_gene: TRBJ2-5; abundance: NA; CDR3aa: CASSYSGVQETQYF; CDR3nt: TGTGCCAGCAGTTACTCGGGAGTACAAGAGACCCAGTACTTC
d_gene: TRBD1; v_gene: TRBV7-6; j_gene: TRBJ2-6; abundance: NA; CDR3aa: CASSVQGNPSSGANVLTF; CDR3nt: TGTGCCAGCAGCGTACAGGGGAACCCATCGTCAGGGGCCAACGTCCTGACTTTC
d_gene: NA; v_gene: TRBV6-5; j_gene: TRBJ1-2; abundance: NA; CDR3aa: CASSSLRTDEYGYTF; CDR3nt: TGTGCCAGCAGCTCTCTACGGACAGATGAATATGGCTACACCTTC
d_gene: TRBD1; v_gene: TRBV4-1; j_gene: TRBJ1-3; abundance: NA; CDR3aa: CASSHMDRGNTIYF; CDR3nt: TGCGCCAGCAGCCATATGGACAGGGGGAACACCATATATTTT
d_gene: NA; v_gene: TRBV5-1; j_gene: TRBJ2-7; abundance: NA; CDR3aa: CASSPAVGASYEQYF; CDR3nt: TGCGCCAGCAGCCCCGCGGTGGGAGCCTCCTACGAGCAGTACTTC
d_gene: NA; v_gene: TRBV11-2; j_gene: TRBJ2-5; abundance: NA; CDR3aa: CASSLGLEETQYF; CDR3nt: TGTGCCAGCAGCTTAGGGCTGGAAGAGACCCAGTACTTC
d_gene: TRBD1; v_gene: TRBV5-4; j_gene: TRBJ1-2; abundance: once; CDR3aa: CASSRQGPGGYTF; CDR3nt: TGTGCCAGCAGCCGACAGGGCCCTGGTGGCTACACCTTC
d_gene: TRBD1; v_gene: TRBV2; j_gene: TRBJ2-7; abundance: NA; CDR3aa: CASRNVKGQGEGRSYEQYF; CDR3nt: TGTGCCAGCAGAAACGTCAAGGGACAGGGGGAAGGACGATCCTACGAGCAGTACTTC